The 8 T cell receptor beta chains presented below share a single source sample, sequenced in a study of technical replicates of blood from a handful of donors. Measured with immunoSEQ multiplex PCR; TCRdb has only the in-frame clones, and not every one. The data contain approximately 85,000 clones, 94% of them singletons. The material sequenced was T cells isolated from PBMCs. These receptors were taken from a human donor in good health.

The chain employs TRBV7-6 and TRBJ1-4; D unclear. Per the germline V gene, CDR1 is SGHVS and CDR2 is FNYEAQ. CDR3 length: 14 residues. V was pared by 1 base and J by 0 bases, with 3 bases between. This CDR3 reads CASSLGATNEKLFF. The CDR3 DNA reads as TGTGCCAGCAGCTTAGGAGCAACTAATGAAAAACTGTTTTTT.

The rearrangement uses TRBV7-9 and TRBJ2-1; tentatively, D is TRBD1 (6 bases). Trimming removed 7 bases at V and 15 bases at J, with 16 bases between. The CDR3 is 11 residues long. Germline V CDR1 and CDR2: SEHNR, FQNEAQ (reference sequence). For the CDR3, the DNA is TGTGCCAGCACACCGTTACAGGGCATGTTCTTC. It yields the protein CASTPLQGMFF. The full variable domain, completed using reference TRBV7-9 and TRBJ2-1, is DTGVSQNPRHKITKRGQNVTFRCDPISEHNRLYWYRQTLGQGPEFLTYFQNEAQLEKSRLLSDRFSAERPKGSFSTLEIQRTEQGDSAMYLCASTPLQGMFFGPGTRLTVL.

The genes are TRBV13 and TRBJ2-7; 12 bases line up with TRBD1. Per germline, CDR1 PRHDT and CDR2 FYEKMQ (reference sequence). V gave up 5 bases and J gave up 6 bases; unmatched junction bases: 5. This CDR3 is built from 14 residues. DNA of the CDR3: TGTGCCAGCAGCCTCGGGACAGGGGGCGCCGAGCAGTACTTC. It codes for CASSLGTGGAEQYF.

This sequence joins TRBV15 and TRBJ1-2, with TRBD1 matching over 7 bases. CDR3 length: 16 residues. The V gene end was trimmed by 4 bases and the J gene end by 3 bases; junction bases not matched to a gene: 11. Germline V gene sequence: CDR1 LNHNV, CDR2 YYDKDF (reference sequence). The CDR3 protein is CATSTHDRVKDYGYTF. The CDR3 DNA reads as TGTGCCACCAGCACCCATGACAGGGTGAAGGACTATGGCTACACCTTC. The whole variable domain, filled in from reference TRBV15 and TRBJ1-2, reads DAMVIQNPRYQVTQFGKPVTLSCSQTLNHNVMYWYQQKSSQAPKLLFHYYDKDFNNEADTPDNFQSRRPNTSFCFLDIRSPGLGDTAMYLCATSTHDRVKDYGYTFGSGTRLTVV.

J is TRBJ2-1 and V is TRBV10-3, with D perhaps TRBD1 (5 bases). V lost 0 bases to trimming and J lost 8 bases, with 14 bases between them. CDR1 is ENHRY and CDR2 is SYGVKD in the germline V gene. The CDR3 length is 15 residues. CDR3: CAISESSQGFHEQFF. DNA of the CDR3: TGTGCCATCAGTGAGTCGAGTCAGGGTTTCCATGAGCAGTTCTTC.

This chain connects TRBV6-5 to TRBJ2-1, with a possible D match to TRBD2 (5 bases). The V end was cut by 5 bases, the J end by 9 bases, with 20 bases between. CDR3 length: 15 amino acids. CDR1 and CDR2 (germline): MNHEY, SVGAGI. The CDR3: CASSQVASTSSEQFF. CDR3 in DNA: TGTGCCAGCAGTCAGGTAGCGTCAACCTCCTCTGAGCAGTTCTTC.

V and J are TRBV5-4 and TRBJ2-1; tentatively, D is TRBD1 (7 bases). This CDR3 has 13 amino acids. Trimming shortened V by 0 bases and J by 7 bases, and 8 bases separated the two germline ends. The V gene's germline CDR1 is SGHNT and CDR2 YYREEE (reference sequence). The CDR3 DNA reads as TGTGCCAGCAGCTTGGCAGGGGGGAATGAGCAGTTCTTC. It translates to CASSLAGGNEQFF. The full variable domain, completed using reference TRBV5-4 and TRBJ2-1, is ETGVTQSPTHLIKTRGQQVTLRCSSQSGHNTVSWYQQALGQGPQFIFQYYREEENGRGNFPPRFSGLQFPNYSSELNVNALELDDSALYLCASSLAGGNEQFFGPGTRLTVL.

This chain connects TRBV19 to TRBJ2-1; 7 bases map to TRBD2. J was trimmed by 4 bases and V by 1 base; bases with no gene match: 7. CDR1 is LNHDA, CDR2 SQIVND, per germline (reference sequence). CDR3 size: 16 residues. The CDR3 coding sequence is TGTGCCAGTAGTATAGGCGGGTCGGGGGGATACAATGAGCAGTTCTTC. The encoded protein is CASSIGGSGGYNEQFF. Drawing the rest from reference TRBV19 and TRBJ2-1, the complete variable domain is DGGITQSPKYLFRKEGQNVTLSCEQNLNHDAMYWYRQDPGQGLRLIYYSQIVNDFQKGDIAEGYSVSREKKESFPLTVTSAQKNPTAFYLCASSIGGSGGYNEQFFGPGTRLTVL.